This TCR beta chain emerged from a study of T cells after yellow fever vaccination. Broader study findings: Peak timing came faster in the weaker secondary response, day 5 versus 15.

Germline V CDR1 and CDR2: SGHRS, YFSETQ. There are 16 residues in the CDR3. The V end lost 2 bases, the J end lost 5 bases, and 19 bases lay between the germline ends. This clonotype was detected only a few times. The antigen is unknown. A single record per CDR3 protein comes from TCRdb applying MiXCR to the 5' RACE reads. The sample holds some 500,000 distinct CDR3 sequences; 13% are singletons and the top ten take around 15%. The sample in question was PBMCs, obtained on the day of the yellow fever booster vaccination. The sequence derives from a man aged 30 to 39 who received the YFV17D yellow fever vaccine. This chain connects TRBV5-1 to TRBJ2-5; D is unclear. CDR3 bases: TGCGCCAGCAGCTTCACCAAATCGTCCCCAACGGAGACCCAGTACTTC. Protein sequence: CASSFTKSSPTETQYF.